These 2 T cell receptor beta chains were all obtained from the same sample, sequenced in a study of CD8 T cells in ankylosing spondylitis. In TCRdb, the 5' RACE reads were re-called with MiXCR into one record per CDR3 protein. The repertoire holds 200,000 to 300,000 distinct CDR3 sequences, over 8.5% seen once, with less than 7% in the top ten. The specimen was blood, either unsorted or a sorted T cell fraction (not recorded which). The receptors shown here come from a male donor with ankylosing spondylitis or in good health (not recorded which).

Many counts were recorded for this clonotype. Here the CDR3 omits its conserved ending phenylalanine or tryptophan, so a read error is the likely source. The rearrangement links TRBV29-1 to TRBJ1-1, with D maybe TRBD1 (5 bases). Looked up from germline, CDR1 is SQVTM and CDR2 is ANQGSEA. The CDR3 is 11 residues long. Trimming took off 4 bases at V and 9 bases at J, with 12 bases between the two ends. The CDR3 region is CSVVTGPQAFL. The CDR3 DNA sequence: TGCAGCGTTGTGACGGGACCTCAAGCTTTCCTT.

This clonotype was seen more than once but under ten times. The chain recombines TRBV4-1 with TRBJ2-1, with D perhaps being TRBD1 or TRBD2 (5 bases each). The germline gives CDR1 MGHRA, CDR2 YSYEKL. Deletions cut 5 bases from V and 9 bases from J, with 11 bases between. The CDR3 spans 12 residues. Here the CDR3 reads CASSWDAGEQFF. For the CDR3, the DNA is TGCGCCAGCAGCTGGGACGCGGGTGAGCAGTTCTTC.